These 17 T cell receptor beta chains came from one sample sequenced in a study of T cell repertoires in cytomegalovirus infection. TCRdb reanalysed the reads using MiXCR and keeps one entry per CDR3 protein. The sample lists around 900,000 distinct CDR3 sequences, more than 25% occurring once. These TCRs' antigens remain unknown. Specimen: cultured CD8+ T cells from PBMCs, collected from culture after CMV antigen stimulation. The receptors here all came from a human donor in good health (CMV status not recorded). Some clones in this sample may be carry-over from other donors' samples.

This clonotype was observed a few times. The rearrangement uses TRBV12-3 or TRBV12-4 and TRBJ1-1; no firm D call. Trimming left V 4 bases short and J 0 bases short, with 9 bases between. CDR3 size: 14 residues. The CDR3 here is CASSSFKVNTEAFF. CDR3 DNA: TGTGCCAGCAGTTCCTTTAAAGTGAACACTGAAGCTTTCTTT.

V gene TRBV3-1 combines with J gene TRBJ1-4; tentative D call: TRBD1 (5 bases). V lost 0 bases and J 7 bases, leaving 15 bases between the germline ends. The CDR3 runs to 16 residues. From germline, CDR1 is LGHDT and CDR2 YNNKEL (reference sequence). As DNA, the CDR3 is TGTGCCAGCAGCCAAGATCGGGGACCCAACGGTGAAAAACTGTTTTTT. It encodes CASSQDRGPNGEKLFF. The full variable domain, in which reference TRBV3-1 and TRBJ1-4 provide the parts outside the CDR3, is DTAVSQTPKYLVTQMGNDKSIKCEQNLGHDTMYWYKQDSKKFLKIMFSYNNKELIINETVPNRFSPKSPDKAHLNLHINSLELGDSAVYFCASSQDRGPNGEKLFFGSGTQLSVL.

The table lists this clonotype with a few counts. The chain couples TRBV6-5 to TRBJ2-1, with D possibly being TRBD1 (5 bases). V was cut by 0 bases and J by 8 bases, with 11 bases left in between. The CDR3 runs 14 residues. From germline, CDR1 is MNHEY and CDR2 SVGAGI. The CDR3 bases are TGTGCCAGCAGTTACTCGAAAGGGGCGTATGAGCAGTTCTTC. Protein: CASSYSKGAYEQFF.

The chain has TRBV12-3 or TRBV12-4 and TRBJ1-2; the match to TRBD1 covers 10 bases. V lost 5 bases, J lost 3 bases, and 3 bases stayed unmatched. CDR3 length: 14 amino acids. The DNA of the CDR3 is TGTGCCAGCAGTCCGACAGGGGGCTACTATGGCTACACCTTC. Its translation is CASSPTGGYYGYTF.

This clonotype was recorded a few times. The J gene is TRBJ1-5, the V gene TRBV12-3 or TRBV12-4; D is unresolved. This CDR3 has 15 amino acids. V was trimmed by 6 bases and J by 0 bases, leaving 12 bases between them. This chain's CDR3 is CASSTPGLSNQPQHF. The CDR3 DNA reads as TGTGCCAGCAGCACCCCAGGACTTAGCAATCAGCCCCAGCATTTT.

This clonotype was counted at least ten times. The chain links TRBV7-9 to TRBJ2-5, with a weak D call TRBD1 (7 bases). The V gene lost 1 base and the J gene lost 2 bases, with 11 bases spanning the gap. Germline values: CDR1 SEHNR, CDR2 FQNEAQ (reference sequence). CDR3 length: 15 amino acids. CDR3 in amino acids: CASSLVGGQQETQYF. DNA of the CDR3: TGTGCCAGCAGCTTAGTGGGGGGACAGCAAGAGACCCAGTACTTC.

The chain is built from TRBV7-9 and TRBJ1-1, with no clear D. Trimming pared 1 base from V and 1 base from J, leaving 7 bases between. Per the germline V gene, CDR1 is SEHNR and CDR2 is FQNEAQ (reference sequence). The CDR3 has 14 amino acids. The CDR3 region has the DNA TGTGCCAGCAGCTTAGTTATCACGAACACTGAAGCTTTCTTT. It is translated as CASSLVITNTEAFF.

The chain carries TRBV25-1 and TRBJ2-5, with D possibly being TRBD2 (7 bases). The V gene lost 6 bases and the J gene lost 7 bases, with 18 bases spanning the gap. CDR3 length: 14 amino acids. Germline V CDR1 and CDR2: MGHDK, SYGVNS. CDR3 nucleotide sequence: TGTGCCAGCAGACAGGGAGGGGGTGGTGGGACCCAGTACTTC. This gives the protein CASRQGGGGGTQYF.

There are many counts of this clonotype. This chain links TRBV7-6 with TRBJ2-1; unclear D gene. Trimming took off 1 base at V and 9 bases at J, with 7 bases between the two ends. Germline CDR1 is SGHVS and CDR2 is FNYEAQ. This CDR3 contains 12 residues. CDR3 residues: CASSLVSGEQFF. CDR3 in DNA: TGTGCCAGCAGCTTAGTTTCGGGTGAGCAGTTCTTC.

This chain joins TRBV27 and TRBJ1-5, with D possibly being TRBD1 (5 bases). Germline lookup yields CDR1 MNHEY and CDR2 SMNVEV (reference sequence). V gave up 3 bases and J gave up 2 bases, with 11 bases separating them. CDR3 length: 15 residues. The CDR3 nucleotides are TGTGCCAGCAGTTTCGGGGGAATGGGCAATCAGCCCCAGCATTTT. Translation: CASSFGGMGNQPQHF.

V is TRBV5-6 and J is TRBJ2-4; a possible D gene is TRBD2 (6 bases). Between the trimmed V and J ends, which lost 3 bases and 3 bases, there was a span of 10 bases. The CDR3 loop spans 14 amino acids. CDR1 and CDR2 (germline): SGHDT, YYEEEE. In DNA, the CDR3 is TGTGCCAGCAGCTCCGGCGGGGACAAAAACATTCAGTACTTC. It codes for CASSSGGDKNIQYF.

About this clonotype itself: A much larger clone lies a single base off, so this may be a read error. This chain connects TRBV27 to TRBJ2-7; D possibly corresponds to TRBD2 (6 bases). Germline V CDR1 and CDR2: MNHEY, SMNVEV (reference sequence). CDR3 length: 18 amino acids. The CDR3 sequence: CASSLAFGGGMVFYEQHF. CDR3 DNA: TGTGCCAGCAGTTTGGCGTTTGGGGGAGGCATGGTGTTCTACGAGCAGCACTTC.

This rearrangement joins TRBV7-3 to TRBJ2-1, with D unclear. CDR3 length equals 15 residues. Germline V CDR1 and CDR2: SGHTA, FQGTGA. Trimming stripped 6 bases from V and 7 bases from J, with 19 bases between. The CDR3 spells CASRPIYRLVNEQFF. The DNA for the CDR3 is TGTGCCAGCAGGCCAATATACCGCCTTGTGAATGAGCAGTTCTTC.

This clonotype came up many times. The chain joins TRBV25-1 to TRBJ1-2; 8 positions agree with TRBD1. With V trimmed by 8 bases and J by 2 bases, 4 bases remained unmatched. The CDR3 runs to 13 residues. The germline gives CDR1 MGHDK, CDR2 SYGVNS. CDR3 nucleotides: TGTGCCAGCTCCGACAGGGGCAACTATGGCTACACCTTC. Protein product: CASSDRGNYGYTF.

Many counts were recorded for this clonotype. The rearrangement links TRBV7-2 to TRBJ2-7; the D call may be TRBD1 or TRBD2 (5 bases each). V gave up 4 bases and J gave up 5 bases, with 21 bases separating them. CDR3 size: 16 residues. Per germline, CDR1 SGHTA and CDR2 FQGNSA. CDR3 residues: CASSSGPLAPFNEQYF. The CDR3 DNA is TGTGCCAGCAGCTCGGGACCTTTAGCCCCATTTAACGAGCAGTACTTC.

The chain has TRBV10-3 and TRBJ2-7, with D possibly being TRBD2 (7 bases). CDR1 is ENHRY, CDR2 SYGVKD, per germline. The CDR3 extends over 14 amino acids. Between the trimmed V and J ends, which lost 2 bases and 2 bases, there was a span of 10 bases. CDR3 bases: TGTGCCATCAGTGAGGAGGGGGGGGCCTACGAGCAGTACGTC. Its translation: CAISEEGGAYEQYV.

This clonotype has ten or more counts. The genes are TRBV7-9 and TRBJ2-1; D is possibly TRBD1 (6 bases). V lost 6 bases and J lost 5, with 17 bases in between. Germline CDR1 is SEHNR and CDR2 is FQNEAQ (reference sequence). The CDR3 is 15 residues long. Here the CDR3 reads CASSTPRGRDNEQFF. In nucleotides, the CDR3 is TGTGCCAGCAGTACCCCCAGGGGTAGGGACAATGAGCAGTTCTTC.